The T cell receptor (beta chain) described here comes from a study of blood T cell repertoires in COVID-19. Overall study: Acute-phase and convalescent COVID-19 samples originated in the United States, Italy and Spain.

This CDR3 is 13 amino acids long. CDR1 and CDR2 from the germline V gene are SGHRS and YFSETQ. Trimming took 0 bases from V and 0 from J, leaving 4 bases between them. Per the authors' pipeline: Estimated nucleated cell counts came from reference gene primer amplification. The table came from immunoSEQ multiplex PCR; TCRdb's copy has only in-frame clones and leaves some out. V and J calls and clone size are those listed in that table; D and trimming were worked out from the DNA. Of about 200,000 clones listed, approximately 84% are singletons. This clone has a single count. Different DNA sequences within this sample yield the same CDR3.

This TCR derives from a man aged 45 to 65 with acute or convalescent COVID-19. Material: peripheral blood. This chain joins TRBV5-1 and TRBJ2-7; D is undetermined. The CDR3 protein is CASSLAGSYEQYF. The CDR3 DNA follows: TGCGCCAGCAGCTTGGCCGGCTCCTACGAGCAGTACTTC.